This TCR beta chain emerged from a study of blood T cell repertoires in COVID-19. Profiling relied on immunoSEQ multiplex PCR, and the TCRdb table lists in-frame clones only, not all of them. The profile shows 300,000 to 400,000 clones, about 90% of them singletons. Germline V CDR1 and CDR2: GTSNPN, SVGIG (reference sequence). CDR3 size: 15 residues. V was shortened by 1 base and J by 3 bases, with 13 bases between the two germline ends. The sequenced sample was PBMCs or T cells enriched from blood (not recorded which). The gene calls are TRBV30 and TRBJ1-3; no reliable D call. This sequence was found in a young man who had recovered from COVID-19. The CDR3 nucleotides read TGTGCCTGGAGTGGTTGGAGGGTATATGGAAACACCATATATTTT. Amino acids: CAWSGWRVYGNTIYF.